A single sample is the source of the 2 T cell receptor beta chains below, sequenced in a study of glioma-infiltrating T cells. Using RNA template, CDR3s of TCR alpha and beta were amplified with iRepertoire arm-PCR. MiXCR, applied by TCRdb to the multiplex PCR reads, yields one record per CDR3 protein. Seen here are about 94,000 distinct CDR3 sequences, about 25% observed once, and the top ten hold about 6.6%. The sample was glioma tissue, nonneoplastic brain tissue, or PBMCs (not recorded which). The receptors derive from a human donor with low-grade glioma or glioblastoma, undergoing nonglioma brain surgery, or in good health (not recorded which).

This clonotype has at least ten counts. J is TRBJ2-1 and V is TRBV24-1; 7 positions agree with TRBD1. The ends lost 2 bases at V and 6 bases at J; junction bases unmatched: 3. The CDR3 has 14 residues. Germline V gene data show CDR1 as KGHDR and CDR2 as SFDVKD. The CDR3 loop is CATSDSGQTNEQFF. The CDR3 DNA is TGTGCCACCAGTGATTCGGGACAGACCAATGAGCAGTTCTTC.

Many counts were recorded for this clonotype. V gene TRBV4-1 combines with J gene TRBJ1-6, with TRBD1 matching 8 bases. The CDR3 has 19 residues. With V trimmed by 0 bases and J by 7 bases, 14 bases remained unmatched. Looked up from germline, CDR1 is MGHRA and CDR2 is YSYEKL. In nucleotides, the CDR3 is TGCGCCAGCAGCCAAGATGCCCAAACAACAGGGGGTTGGAATTCACCCCTCCACTTT. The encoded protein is CASSQDAQTTGGWNSPLHF.